Sequencing of this T cell receptor beta chain was carried out in a study of blood T cell repertoires in COVID-19. Study background: Specimens from acute and convalescent COVID-19 originated in the United States, Italy and Spain. Sources were T cells, B-cell-depleted T cells, or PBMCs; the material itself was cDNA or gDNA.

With V trimmed by 5 bases and J by 2 bases, 6 bases remained unmatched. The CDR3 runs to 15 residues. CDR1 is LNHDA and CDR2 is SQIVND in the germline V gene (reference sequence). Study processing details: Reference gene primer amplification gave estimated nucleated cell counts. Assay used: immunoSEQ multiplex PCR; TCRdb lists only in-frame clones, some missing. Clone size and the V and J calls come from that table; the DNA yielded D and trimming. The sample comprises about 160,000 clones, less than 85% of which are singletons, and under 4% rests with the top ten. This clone showed up many times. Sequenced sample: peripheral blood. This receptor was taken from a human donor with acute or convalescent COVID-19. The donor label of this sample is uncertain. The V gene is TRBV19, the J gene TRBJ1-1; TRBD1 aligns across 9 bases. The CDR3 nucleotides read TGTGCCAGTAGTCCCGGACAGGGGCTCAACACTGAAGCTTTCTTT. This encodes CASSPGQGLNTEAFF. Based on the CDR3 plus reference TRBV19 and TRBJ1-1, the full variable domain is DGGITQSPKYLFRKEGQNVTLSCEQNLNHDAMYWYRQDPGQGLRLIYYSQIVNDFQKGDIAEGYSVSREKKESFPLTVTSAQKNPTAFYLCASSPGQGLNTEAFFGQGTRLTVV.